This T cell receptor (beta chain) was sequenced in a study of T cells after yellow fever vaccination (dated 2019 in TCRdb). For context, the study as a whole: Libraries from fractions with low cell numbers were prepared with the SMART-Seq v4 Ultra Low Input RNA kit. Bulk PBMC replicates and cell subsets were isolated from blood drawn at multiple timepoints before and after both primary and secondary immunization. To follow T-cell clones before and after both primary and booster YFV17D yellow fever vaccination, bulk TCR alpha and beta repertoires underwent longitudinal sequencing. Two healthy male donors, one aged 18 to 30 and one aged 30 to 40 years, made up the cohort.

CDR1 and CDR2 are read off the germline V gene (reference sequence) as DFQATT and SNEGSKA. For this chain, trimming is 3 bases at the V end and 11 bases at the J end, and the number of junction bases without a gene match is 10. The CDR3 numbers 13 residues from cysteine through phenylalanine. This entry keeps only the CDR3 DNA: 39 bases, framed from base 1. This sample's treatment or condition label indicates: live attenuated yellow fever vaccine strain. A standard Ficoll-Paque protocol was used to isolate PBMCs from peripheral blood. Dynabeads CD4 and CD8 positive selection kits were used to isolate CD4 and CD8 T-cell fractions. TriZol was used to extract RNA from bulk PBMCs, from CD4 and CD8 fractions, and from dextramer-positive and dextramer-negative fractions. Summary of the overall study and its limitations: Because only a couple of donors were included in the study, the extent to which the findings can be generalized is limited. A small share of clonotypes occurred in both CD4 and CD8 compartments, likely arising from convergent recombination. The secondary T-cell response was weaker than the primary response but faster, peaking on day 5 instead of day 15. Most clones expanded after primary vaccination were re-detected after the booster (96% of CD4 and 88% of CD8), suggesting broad memory maintenance. Computational filtering was required because FACS-sorted repertoires could contain abundant contaminating clonotypes from the bulk population.

This clonotype was detected many times. This clone's antigen is unknown. Within one base of it there is no much larger clone, and no base qualities were kept. TCR cDNA was made using 5'RACE template switching, a step that added a universal primer site and unique molecular identifiers. cDNA synthesis was primed from both the TCR alpha and TCR beta constant segments. Two PCR steps were used to amplify libraries, with sample barcodes and sequencing adapters being added in the second step. Sequencing of the libraries was done on either Illumina HiSeq 2500 (2x100 bp) or NovaSeq (2x150 bp). The authors' analysis ran thus. MIGEC was used to demultiplex reads and collapse the reads into UMI consensus sequences, and MiXCR was used for V(D)J alignment. Vaccine-responding clonotypes were defined with edgeR using replicate PBMC samples, requiring FDR below 0.01 and a log2 fold change above 5 up to day 15. Each bulk clonotype received a CD4 or CD8 identity based on whether the sequenced CD4 or CD8 repertoire contained that clonotype at higher abundance. In TCRdb, the public reads were trimmed at Q25 with fastp and aligned with MiXCR, with productive beta chains retained. Rows are combined by CDR3 protein, so each entry shows the most common genes and DNA. The V and J calls were not made by the authors but by TCRdb's processing. The sample records 100,000 to 150,000 distinct CDR3 sequences, approximately 7% of which are singletons. The ten biggest clones cover approximately 2.7% of the sample.

The chain employs TRBV20-1 and TRBJ1-1; 9 central nucleotides agree with TRBD1. The sequence came from a young man who received the YFV17D yellow fever vaccine. The source was CD4+ T cells sorted from PBMCs, collected 9 to 11 days after the first yellow fever vaccination. The CDR3 corresponds to CSARRTGAEVAFF. The base sequence is TGCAGTGCTAGGCGGACAGGGGCCGAGGTGGCTTTCTTT.